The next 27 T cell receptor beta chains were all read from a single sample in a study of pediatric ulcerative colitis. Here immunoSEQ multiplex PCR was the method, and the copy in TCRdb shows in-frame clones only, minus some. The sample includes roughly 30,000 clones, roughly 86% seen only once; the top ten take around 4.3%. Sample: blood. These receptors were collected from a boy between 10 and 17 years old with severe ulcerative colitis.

CDR3 region: CASSSSFPISNQPQHF. Written as DNA, the CDR3 is TGTGCCAGTAGTTCCTCCTTCCCCATCAGCAATCAGCCCCAGCATTTT. This chain joins TRBV19 and TRBJ1-5; D remains ambiguous. The CDR3 consists of 16 residues. The germline V gene encodes CDR1 LNHDA and CDR2 SQIVND (reference sequence). Trimming removed 5 bases from V and 1 base from J, with 15 bases in between.

The CDR3 DNA follows: TGCAGCGTTGAAGGGGCGATTCAAGAGACCCAGTACTTC. This encodes CSVEGAIQETQYF. The chain is built from TRBV29-1 and TRBJ2-5, with D uncertain. Germline CDR1 and CDR2: SQVTM and ANQGSEA. The CDR3 spans 13 residues. V was pared by 1 base and J by 2 bases, with 8 bases between.

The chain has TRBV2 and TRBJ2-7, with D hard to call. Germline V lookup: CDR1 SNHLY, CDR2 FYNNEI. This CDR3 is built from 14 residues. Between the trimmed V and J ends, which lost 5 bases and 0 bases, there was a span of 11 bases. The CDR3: CASSKLGSSYEQYF. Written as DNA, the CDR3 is TGTGCCAGCAGTAAACTGGGTAGCTCCTACGAGCAGTACTTC.

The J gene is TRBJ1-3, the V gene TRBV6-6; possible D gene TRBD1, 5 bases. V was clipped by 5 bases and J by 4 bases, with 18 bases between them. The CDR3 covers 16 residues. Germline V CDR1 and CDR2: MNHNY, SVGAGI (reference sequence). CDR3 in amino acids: CASSPGMGPTGNTIYF. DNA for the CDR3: TGTGCCAGCAGTCCGGGAATGGGGCCAACGGGAAACACCATATATTTT.

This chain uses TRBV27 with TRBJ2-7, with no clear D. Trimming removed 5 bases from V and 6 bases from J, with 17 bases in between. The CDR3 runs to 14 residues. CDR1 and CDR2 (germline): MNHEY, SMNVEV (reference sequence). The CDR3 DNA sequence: TGTGCCAGCAGTCACAACGGACGGTCCGGCGAGCAGTACTTC. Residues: CASSHNGRSGEQYF.

CDR3 sequence (DNA): TGTGCCAGCTCAGGGCAGGGGAGTTCGTACAATGAGCAGTTCTTC. As protein: CASSGQGSSYNEQFF. The chain carries TRBV6-6 and TRBJ2-1, with D perhaps TRBD1 (6 bases). Germline lookup yields CDR1 MNHNY and CDR2 SVGAGI (reference sequence). V was cut by 8 bases and J by 4 bases, with 18 bases left in between. This CDR3 is 15 amino acids long.

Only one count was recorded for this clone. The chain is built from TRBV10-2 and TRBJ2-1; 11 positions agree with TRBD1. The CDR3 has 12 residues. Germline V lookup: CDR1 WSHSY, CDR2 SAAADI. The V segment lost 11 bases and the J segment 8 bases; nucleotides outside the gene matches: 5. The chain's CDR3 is CAGGQGAYEQFF. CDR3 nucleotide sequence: TGCGCCGGAGGACAGGGGGCCTATGAGCAGTTCTTC.

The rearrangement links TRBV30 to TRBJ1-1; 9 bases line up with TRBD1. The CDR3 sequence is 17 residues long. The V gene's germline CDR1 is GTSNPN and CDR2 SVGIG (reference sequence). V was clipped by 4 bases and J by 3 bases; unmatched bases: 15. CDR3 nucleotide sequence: TGTGCCTGGACTCCGCTTGGGCCTACAGGGGGCGACACTGAAGCTTTCTTT. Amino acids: CAWTPLGPTGGDTEAFF. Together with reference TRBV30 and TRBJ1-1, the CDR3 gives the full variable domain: SQTIHQWPATLVQPVGSPLSLECTVEGTSNPNLYWYRQAAGRGLQLLFYSVGIGQISSEVPQNLSASRPQDRQFILSSKKLLLSDSGFYLCAWTPLGPTGGDTEAFFGQGTRLTVV.

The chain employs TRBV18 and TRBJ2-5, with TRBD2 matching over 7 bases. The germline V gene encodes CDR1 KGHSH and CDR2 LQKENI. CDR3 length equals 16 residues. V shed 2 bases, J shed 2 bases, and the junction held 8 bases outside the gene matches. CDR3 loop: CASSPAPGGGQETQYF. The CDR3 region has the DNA TGTGCCAGCTCACCAGCGCCGGGCGGGGGACAAGAGACCCAGTACTTC.

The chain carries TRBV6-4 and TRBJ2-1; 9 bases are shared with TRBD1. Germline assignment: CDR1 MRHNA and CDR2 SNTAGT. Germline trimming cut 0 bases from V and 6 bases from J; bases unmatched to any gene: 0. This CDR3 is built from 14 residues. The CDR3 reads CASSDSDRGNEQFF. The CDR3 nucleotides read TGTGCCAGCAGTGACTCGGACAGGGGCAATGAGCAGTTCTTC.

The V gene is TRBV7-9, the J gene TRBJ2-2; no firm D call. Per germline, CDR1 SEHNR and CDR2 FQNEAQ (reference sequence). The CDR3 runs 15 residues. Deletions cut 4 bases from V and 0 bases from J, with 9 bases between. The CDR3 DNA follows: TGTGCCAGCAGCTCCAAAGGAGCGAACACCGGGGAGCTGTTTTTT. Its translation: CASSSKGANTGELFF.

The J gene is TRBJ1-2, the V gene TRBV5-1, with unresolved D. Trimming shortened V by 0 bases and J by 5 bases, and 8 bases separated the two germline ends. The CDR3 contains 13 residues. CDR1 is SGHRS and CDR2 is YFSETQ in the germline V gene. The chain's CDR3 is CASSLGTVYGYTF. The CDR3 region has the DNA TGCGCCAGCAGCTTGGGGACGGTTTATGGCTACACCTTC.

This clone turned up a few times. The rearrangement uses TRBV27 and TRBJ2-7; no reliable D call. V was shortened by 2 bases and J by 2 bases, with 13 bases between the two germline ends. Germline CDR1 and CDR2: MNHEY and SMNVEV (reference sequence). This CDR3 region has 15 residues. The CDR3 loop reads CASSLGPTLTYEQYF. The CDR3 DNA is TGTGCCAGCAGTTTAGGACCAACACTAACCTACGAGCAGTACTTC.

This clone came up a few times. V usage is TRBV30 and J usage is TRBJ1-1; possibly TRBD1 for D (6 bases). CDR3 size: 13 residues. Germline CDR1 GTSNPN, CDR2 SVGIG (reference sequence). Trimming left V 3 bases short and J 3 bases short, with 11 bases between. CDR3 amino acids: CAWRDSPYTEAFF. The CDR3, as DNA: TGTGCCTGGAGGGACAGCCCCTACACTGAAGCTTTCTTT.

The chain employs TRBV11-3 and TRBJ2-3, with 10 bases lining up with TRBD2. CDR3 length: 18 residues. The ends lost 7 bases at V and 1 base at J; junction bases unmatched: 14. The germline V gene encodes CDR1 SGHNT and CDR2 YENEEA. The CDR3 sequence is CASNLTRTLAGGTDTQYF. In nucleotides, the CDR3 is TGTGCCAGCAACCTAACTAGGACTCTAGCGGGGGGCACAGATACGCAGTATTTT.

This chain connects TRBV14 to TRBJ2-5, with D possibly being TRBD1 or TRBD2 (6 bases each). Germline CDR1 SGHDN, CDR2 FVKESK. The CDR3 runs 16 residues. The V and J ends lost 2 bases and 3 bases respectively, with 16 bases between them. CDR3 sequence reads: CASSQTVFRGEETQYF. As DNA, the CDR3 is TGTGCCAGCAGCCAAACTGTGTTTAGGGGGGAAGAGACCCAGTACTTC.

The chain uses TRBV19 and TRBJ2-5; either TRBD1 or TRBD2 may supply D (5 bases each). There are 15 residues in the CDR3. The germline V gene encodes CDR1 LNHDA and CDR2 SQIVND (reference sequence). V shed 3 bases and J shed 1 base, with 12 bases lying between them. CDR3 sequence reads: CASSIMRGAQETQYF. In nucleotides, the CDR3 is TGTGCCAGTAGTATTATGAGGGGCGCCCAAGAGACCCAGTACTTC. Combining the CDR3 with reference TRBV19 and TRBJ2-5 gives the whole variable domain DGGITQSPKYLFRKEGQNVTLSCEQNLNHDAMYWYRQDPGQGLRLIYYSQIVNDFQKGDIAEGYSVSREKKESFPLTVTSAQKNPTAFYLCASSIMRGAQETQYFGPGTRLLVL.

The CDR3 DNA is TGTGCCACCAGCATTAATTTGGGAGTATACAATGAGCAGTTCTTC. Protein product: CATSINLGVYNEQFF. This chain connects TRBV15 to TRBJ2-1; perhaps TRBD2 as D (5 bases). CDR3 length: 15 residues. Germline lookup yields CDR1 LNHNV and CDR2 YYDKDF (reference sequence). Deletions cut 4 bases from V and 4 bases from J, with 14 bases between.

The CDR3: CASSRDRLSGANVLTF. The CDR3 DNA sequence: TGTGCCAGCAGCCGGGACAGGTTGTCCGGGGCCAACGTCCTGACTTTC. V usage is TRBV5-8 and J usage is TRBJ2-6; 8 bases agree with TRBD1. Germline loops: CDR1 SGHTS, CDR2 YDEGEE. This CDR3 spans 16 amino acids. J was trimmed by 4 bases and V by 4 bases; bases with no gene match: 7.

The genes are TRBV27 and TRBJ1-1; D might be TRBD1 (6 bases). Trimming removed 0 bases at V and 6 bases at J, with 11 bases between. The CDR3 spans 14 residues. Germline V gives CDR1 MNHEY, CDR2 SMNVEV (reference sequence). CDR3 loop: CASSLSQGSAEAFF. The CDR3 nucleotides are TGTGCCAGCAGTTTATCCCAGGGGTCGGCTGAAGCTTTCTTT.

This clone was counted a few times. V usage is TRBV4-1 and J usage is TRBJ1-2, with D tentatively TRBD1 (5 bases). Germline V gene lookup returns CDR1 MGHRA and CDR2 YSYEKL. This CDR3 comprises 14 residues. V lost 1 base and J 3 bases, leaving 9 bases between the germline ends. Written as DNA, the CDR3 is TGCGCCAGCAGCCAAGTTGGGGGGGACTATGGCTACACCTTC. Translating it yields CASSQVGGDYGYTF.

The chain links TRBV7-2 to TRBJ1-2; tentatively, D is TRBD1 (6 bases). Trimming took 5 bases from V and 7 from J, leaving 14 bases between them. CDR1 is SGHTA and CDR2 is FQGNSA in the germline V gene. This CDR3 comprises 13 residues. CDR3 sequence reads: CASSPDRQGGYTF. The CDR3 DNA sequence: TGTGCCAGCAGCCCAGACAGGCAAGGTGGCTACACCTTC.

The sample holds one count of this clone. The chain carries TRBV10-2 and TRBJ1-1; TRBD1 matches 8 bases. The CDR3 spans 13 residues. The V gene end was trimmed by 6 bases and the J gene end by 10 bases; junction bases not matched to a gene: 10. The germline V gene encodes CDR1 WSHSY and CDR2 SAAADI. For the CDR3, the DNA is TGCGCCAGCAGACAGGGGGAAGGTTTGGGAGCTTTCTTT. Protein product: CASRQGEGLGAFF.

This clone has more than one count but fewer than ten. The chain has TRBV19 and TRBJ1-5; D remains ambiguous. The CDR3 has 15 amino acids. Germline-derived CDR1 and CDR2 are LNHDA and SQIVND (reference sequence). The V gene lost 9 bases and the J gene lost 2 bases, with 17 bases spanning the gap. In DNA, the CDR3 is TGTGCCAGCCGGGAGGGTGGCGCAGGCAATCAGCCCCAGCATTTT. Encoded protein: CASREGGAGNQPQHF.

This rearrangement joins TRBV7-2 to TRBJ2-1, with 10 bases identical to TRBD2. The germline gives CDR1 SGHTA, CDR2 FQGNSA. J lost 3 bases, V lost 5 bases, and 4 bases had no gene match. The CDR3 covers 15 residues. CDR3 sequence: CASSQRGGRYNEQFF. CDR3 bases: TGTGCCAGCAGCCAGCGGGGGGGCCGCTACAATGAGCAGTTCTTC.

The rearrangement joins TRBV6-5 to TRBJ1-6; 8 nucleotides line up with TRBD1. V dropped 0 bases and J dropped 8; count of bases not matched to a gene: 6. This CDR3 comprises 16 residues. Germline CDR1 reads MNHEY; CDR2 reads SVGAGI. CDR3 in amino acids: CASSYSRQGRDSPLHF. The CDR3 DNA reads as TGTGCCAGCAGTTACTCAAGACAGGGGAGGGATTCACCCCTCCACTTT.

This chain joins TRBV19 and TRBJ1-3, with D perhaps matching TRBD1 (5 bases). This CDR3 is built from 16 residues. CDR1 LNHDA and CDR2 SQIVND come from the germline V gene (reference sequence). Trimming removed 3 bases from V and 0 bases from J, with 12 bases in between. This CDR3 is CASSIVRGSSGNTIYF. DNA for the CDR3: TGTGCCAGTAGTATCGTCCGGGGGTCCTCTGGAAACACCATATATTTT.